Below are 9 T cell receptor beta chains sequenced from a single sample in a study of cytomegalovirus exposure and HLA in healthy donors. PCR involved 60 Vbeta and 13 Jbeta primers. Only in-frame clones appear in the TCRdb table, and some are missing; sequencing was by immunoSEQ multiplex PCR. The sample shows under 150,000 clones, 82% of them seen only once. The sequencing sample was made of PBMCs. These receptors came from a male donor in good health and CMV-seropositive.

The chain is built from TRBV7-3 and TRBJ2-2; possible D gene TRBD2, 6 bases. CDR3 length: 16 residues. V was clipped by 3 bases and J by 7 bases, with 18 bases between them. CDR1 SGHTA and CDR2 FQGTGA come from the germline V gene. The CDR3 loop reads CASSFRQTLGGGELFF. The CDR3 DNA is TGTGCCAGCAGCTTTCGACAGACCCTCGGGGGCGGGGAGCTGTTTTTT.

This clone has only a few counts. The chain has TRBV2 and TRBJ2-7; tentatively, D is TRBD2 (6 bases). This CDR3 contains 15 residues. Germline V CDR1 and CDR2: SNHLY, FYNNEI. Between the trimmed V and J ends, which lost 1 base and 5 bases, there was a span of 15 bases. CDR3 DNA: TGTGCCAGCAGTGAAGGGGCGGAGGGGATTGACGAGCAGTACTTC. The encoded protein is CASSEGAEGIDEQYF. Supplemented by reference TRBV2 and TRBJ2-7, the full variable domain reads EPEVTQTPSHQVTQMGQEVILRCVPISNHLYFYWYRQILGQKVEFLVSFYNNEISEKSEIFDDQFSVERPDGSNFTLKIRSTKLEDSAMYFCASSEGAEGIDEQYFGPGTRLTVT.

The CDR3 coding sequence is TGTGCCAGCAGCCCTCTTAGCCCCTACGAGCAGTACTTC. Translated: CASSPLSPYEQYF. The chain joins TRBV7-2 to TRBJ2-7; no clear D. This CDR3 has 13 amino acids. In germline, CDR1 is SGHTA, CDR2 FQGNSA. Trimming removed 5 bases at V and 2 bases at J, with 10 bases between.

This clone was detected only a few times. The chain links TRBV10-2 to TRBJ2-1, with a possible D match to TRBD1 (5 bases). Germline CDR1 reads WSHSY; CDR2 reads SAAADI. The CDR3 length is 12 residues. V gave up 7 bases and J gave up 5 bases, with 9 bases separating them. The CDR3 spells CASNGAHNEQFF. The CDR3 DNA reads TGCGCCAGCAATGGGGCCCACAATGAGCAGTTCTTC.

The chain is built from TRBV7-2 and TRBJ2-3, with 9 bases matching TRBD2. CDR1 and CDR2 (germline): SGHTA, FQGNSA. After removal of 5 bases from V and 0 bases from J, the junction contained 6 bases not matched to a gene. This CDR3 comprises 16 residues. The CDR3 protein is CASSNSGGSSTDTQYF. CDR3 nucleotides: TGTGCCAGCAGCAATAGCGGGGGTTCTAGCACAGATACGCAGTATTTT.

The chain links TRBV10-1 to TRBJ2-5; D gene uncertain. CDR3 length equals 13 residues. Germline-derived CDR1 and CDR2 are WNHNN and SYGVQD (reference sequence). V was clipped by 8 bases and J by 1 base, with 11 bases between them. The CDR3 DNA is TGCGCCAGCCCCCTGGCAGGCCAAGAGACCCAGTACTTC. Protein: CASPLAGQETQYF.

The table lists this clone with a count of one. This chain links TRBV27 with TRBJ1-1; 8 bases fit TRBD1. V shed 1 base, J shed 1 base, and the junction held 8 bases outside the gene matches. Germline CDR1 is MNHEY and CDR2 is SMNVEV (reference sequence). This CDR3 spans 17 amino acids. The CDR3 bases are TGTGCCAGCAGTTTATTGGGAGAGACAGGGGCGAACACTGAAGCTTTCTTT. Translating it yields CASSLLGETGANTEAFF.

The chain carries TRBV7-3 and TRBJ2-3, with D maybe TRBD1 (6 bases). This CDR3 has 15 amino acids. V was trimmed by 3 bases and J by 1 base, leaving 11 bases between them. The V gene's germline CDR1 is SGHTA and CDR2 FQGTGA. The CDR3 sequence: CASSFRGRGTDTQYF. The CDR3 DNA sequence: TGTGCCAGCAGCTTCAGGGGAAGGGGCACAGATACGCAGTATTTT. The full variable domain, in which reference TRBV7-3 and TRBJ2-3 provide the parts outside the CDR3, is GAGVSQTPSNKVTEKGKYVELRCDPISGHTALYWYRQSLGQGPEFLIYFQGTGAADDSGLPNDRFFAVRPEGSVSTLKIQRTERGDSAVYLCASSFRGRGTDTQYFGPGTRLTVL.

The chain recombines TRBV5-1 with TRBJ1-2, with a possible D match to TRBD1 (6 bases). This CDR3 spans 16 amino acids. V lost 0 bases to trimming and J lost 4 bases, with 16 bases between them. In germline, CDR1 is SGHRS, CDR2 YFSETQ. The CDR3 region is CASSLEGNRQAYGYTF. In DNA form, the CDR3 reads TGCGCCAGCAGCTTGGAAGGAAACAGACAGGCCTATGGCTACACCTTC.